The 31 T cell receptor beta chains listed next were all sequenced from one sample in a study of response to subunit inactivated influenza vaccine. MiXCR, run by TCRdb on the RT-PCR reads, gives a single entry per CDR3 protein. This table has hundreds of thousands of distinct CDR3 sequences, 13% appearing once. The sequencing used PBMCs from blood, collected roughly 45 days after vaccination. Source of these receptors: a man aged 45-65 years who received an inactivated influenza vaccine.

This clonotype was seen a few times. This chain links TRBV7-8 with TRBJ2-7; tentatively, D is TRBD1 (6 bases). The V end lost 1 base, the J end lost 2 bases, and 15 bases lay between the germline ends. Per the germline V gene, CDR1 is SGHVS and CDR2 is FQNEAQ. The CDR3 runs to 16 residues. CDR3 residues: CASSLGPAGAPYEQYF. CDR3 coding DNA: TGTGCCAGCAGCTTAGGTCCGGCAGGGGCCCCCTACGAGCAGTACTTC.

This clonotype occurred a few times. The genes are TRBV5-1 and TRBJ1-1; D uncertain. The CDR3 runs 14 residues. Germline assignment: CDR1 SGHRS and CDR2 YFSETQ. V was shortened by 4 bases and J by 7 bases, with 17 bases between the two germline ends. CDR3 sequence: CASSLSRAGDEAFF. As DNA, the CDR3 is TGCGCCAGCAGCCTATCCCGTGCCGGGGATGAAGCTTTCTTT.

The chain couples TRBV6-5 to TRBJ2-6; no firm D call. CDR1 is MNHEY, CDR2 SVGAGI, per germline. This CDR3 is built from 15 residues. V lost 0 bases to trimming and J lost 1 base, with 4 bases between them. The CDR3 sequence is CASSYSASGANVLTF. The CDR3 DNA reads as TGTGCCAGCAGTTACTCCGCTTCTGGGGCCAACGTCCTGACTTTC.

This clonotype has more than one count but fewer than ten. The rearrangement uses TRBV5-6 and TRBJ2-1, with 7 bases identical to TRBD2. The CDR3 covers 15 residues. Germline lookup yields CDR1 SGHDT and CDR2 YYEEEE. After removal of 5 bases from V and 1 base from J, the junction contained 6 bases not matched to a gene. The CDR3: CASRPREGSYNEQFF. The CDR3 DNA sequence: TGTGCCAGCAGGCCTAGGGAGGGTTCCTACAATGAGCAGTTCTTC.

The V call is TRBV20-1, the J call TRBJ1-1; weak D call: TRBD1 (5 bases). CDR3 length equals 19 residues. Germline CDR1 DFQATT, CDR2 SNEGSKA (reference sequence). The V end was cut by 6 bases, the J end by 6 bases, with 35 bases between. DNA of the CDR3: TGCAGTGCAAAGTTGGCTGAGGGGCCGCCTAGGGTTCCGTGGGCTGAAGCTTTCTTT. It encodes CSAKLAEGPPRVPWAEAFF.

The chain employs TRBV20-1 and TRBJ2-1; D is possibly TRBD1 or TRBD2 (6 bases each). The germline gives CDR1 DFQATT, CDR2 SNEGSKA (reference sequence). The CDR3 sequence is 12 residues long. V lost 5 bases, J lost 5 bases, and 10 bases lay in between. The CDR3: CSAGRGDNEQFF. The DNA for the CDR3 is TGCAGTGCTGGTAGGGGGGACAATGAGCAGTTCTTC.

This clonotype was recorded once. The rearrangement uses TRBV20-1 and TRBJ2-7; TRBD2 is a possible D gene (6 bases). Germline CDR1 reads DFQATT; CDR2 reads SNEGSKA (reference sequence). V shed 6 bases and J shed 6 bases, with 12 bases lying between them. This CDR3 spans 11 amino acids. CDR3 protein: CSAGRLGEQYF. The CDR3 region has the DNA TGCAGTGCCGGGAGACTTGGCGAGCAGTACTTC.

The rearrangement joins TRBV5-1 to TRBJ1-2; 9 nucleotides match TRBD1. Germline V gives CDR1 SGHRS, CDR2 YFSETQ. J gave up 3 bases and V 4 bases, and 10 bases lay outside the gene matches. The CDR3 runs to 16 residues. The DNA of the CDR3 is TGCGCCAGCAGCCCGGGCCGGACAGGGGTGGACTATGGCTACACCTTC. This encodes CASSPGRTGVDYGYTF. The full variable domain, completed using reference TRBV5-1 and TRBJ1-2, is KAGVTQTPRYLIKTRGQQVTLSCSPISGHRSVSWYQQTPGQGLQFLFEYFSETQRNKGNFPGRFSGRQFSNSRSEMNVSTLELGDSALYLCASSPGRTGVDYGYTFGSGTRLTVV.

The chain combines TRBV29-1 with TRBJ2-5; no reliable D call. Germline assignment: CDR1 SQVTM and CDR2 ANQGSEA. V was shortened by 0 bases and J by 5 bases, with 10 bases between the two germline ends. The CDR3 has 13 amino acids. The CDR3 reads CSVEDLPRETQYF. The CDR3 DNA reads TGCAGCGTTGAAGACCTGCCACGGGAGACCCAGTACTTC.

The gene calls are TRBV7-9 and TRBJ2-4; 13 bases are shared with TRBD2. Germline V gene lookup returns CDR1 SEHNR and CDR2 FQNEAQ (reference sequence). This CDR3 spans 17 amino acids. Unmatched junction bases numbered 3, after V lost 2 bases and J lost 2 bases. CDR3 coding DNA: TGTGCCAGCAGCTTATTGGGACTAGCGGGATCCAAAAACATTCAGTACTTC. Its translation is CASSLLGLAGSKNIQYF.

This clonotype was detected only a few times. This rearrangement joins TRBV11-2 to TRBJ1-3, with TRBD1 identical over 7 bases. The CDR3 is made up of 17 amino acids. The J segment lost 0 bases and the V segment lost 4 bases, leaving 9 bases of the junction unmatched. In germline, CDR1 is SGHAT, CDR2 FQNNGV. The CDR3 DNA is TGTGCCAGCAGCTCCGGCCGAGGGGGCTACTCTGGAAACACCATATATTTT. Residues: CASSSGRGGYSGNTIYF.

This clonotype was seen ten or more times. V and J are TRBV27 and TRBJ2-7; 10 bases are shared with TRBD1. Trimming cost V 6 bases and J 5 bases; bases outside gene matches: 10. CDR1 MNHEY and CDR2 SMNVEV come from the germline V gene (reference sequence). This CDR3 comprises 15 residues. The CDR3 bases are TGTGCCAGCAGGGAATTATGGGACAGGGGCCACGAGCAGTACTTC. The encoded protein is CASRELWDRGHEQYF.

J is TRBJ2-2 and V is TRBV5-1; D gene ambiguous. This CDR3 region has 14 residues. Trimming left V 7 bases short and J 1 base short, with 11 bases between. The germline gives CDR1 SGHRS, CDR2 YFSETQ. For the CDR3, the DNA is TGCGCCAGCTGCGACCTATTGAACACCGGGGAGCTGTTTTTT. Amino acids: CASCDLLNTGELFF.

On this clonotype: A read error may explain this, as a much larger clone is one base away. This sequence joins TRBV5-1 and TRBJ2-3, with 12 bases lining up with TRBD1. This CDR3 comprises 15 residues. Germline CDR1 is SGHRS and CDR2 is YFSETQ. DNA of the CDR3: TGCGCCAGCAGCTCCGGGACAGGGGGCCAGGATACGCGGTATTTT. This translates into CASSSGTGGQDTRYF.

This rearrangement joins TRBV7-9 to TRBJ2-5; D may be TRBD1 or TRBD2 (5 bases each). Trimming took 3 bases from V and 2 from J, leaving 16 bases between them. In germline, CDR1 is SEHNR, CDR2 FQNEAQ (reference sequence). The CDR3 is made up of 16 amino acids. The CDR3 protein is CASSFLGPSFQETQYF. CDR3 DNA: TGTGCCAGCAGCTTTCTGGGACCGAGTTTTCAAGAGACCCAGTACTTC.

This sequence joins TRBV5-1 and TRBJ2-5; a weak D match, TRBD2 (6 bases). Germline-derived CDR1 and CDR2 are SGHRS and YFSETQ. Trimming shortened V by 0 bases and J by 4 bases, and 10 bases separated the two germline ends. The CDR3 consists of 14 residues. For the CDR3, the DNA is TGCGCCAGCAGCTTGGCGGGAGTGGGAGAGACCCAGTACTTC. Its protein is CASSLAGVGETQYF.

This clonotype was counted a few times. Written as DNA, the CDR3 is TGTGCCAGCAGCTGGGACAGAAGTACCGGGGAGCTGTTTTTT. Residues: CASSWDRSTGELFF. This rearrangement joins TRBV7-9 to TRBJ2-2; TRBD1 matches 7 bases. This CDR3 has 14 residues. Germline CDR1 and CDR2: SEHNR and FQNEAQ (reference sequence). Trimming at V came to 4 bases and at J to 5 bases, leaving 4 bases not matched to a gene.

This clonotype came up many times. The chain has TRBV30 and TRBJ2-7, with 11 bases lining up with TRBD1. Per the germline V gene, CDR1 is GTSNPN and CDR2 is SVGIG (reference sequence). With 2 bases clipped from V and 4 bases from J, the junction kept 7 bases outside the gene matches. There are 15 residues in the CDR3. DNA of the CDR3: TGTGCCTGGAGTCACCCGGGACAGGGGGAGTACGAGCAGTACTTC. Translation gives CAWSHPGQGEYEQYF.

V is TRBV10-3 and J is TRBJ2-1; 13 bases are shared with TRBD2. Per germline, CDR1 ENHRY and CDR2 SYGVKD. With 5 bases clipped from V and 6 bases from J, the junction kept 13 bases outside the gene matches. The CDR3 is made up of 18 amino acids. CDR3 region: CAISNQPRLAGGGNEQFF. The CDR3 DNA follows: TGTGCCATCAGTAATCAACCAAGACTAGCGGGGGGCGGCAATGAGCAGTTCTTC.

This chain links TRBV28 with TRBJ2-7, with a weak D call TRBD1 (6 bases). Germline loops: CDR1 MDHEN, CDR2 SYDVKM. The CDR3 is 15 amino acids. V was pared by 6 bases and J by 6 bases, with 21 bases between. CDR3 region: CASSPMAGAESEQYF. CDR3 nucleotide sequence: TGTGCCAGCAGCCCCATGGCAGGGGCGGAGAGCGAGCAGTACTTC. Combining the CDR3 with reference TRBV28 and TRBJ2-7 gives the whole variable domain DVKVTQSSRYLVKRTGEKVFLECVQDMDHENMFWYRQDPGLGLRLIYFSYDVKMKEKGDIPEGYSVSREKKERFSLILESASTNQTSMYLCASSPMAGAESEQYFGPGTRLTVT.

This clonotype has ten or more counts. This rearrangement joins TRBV29-1 to TRBJ2-1; D call uncertain. This CDR3 is 12 amino acids long. Between the trimmed V and J ends, which lost 1 base and 9 bases, there was a span of 10 bases. Germline loops: CDR1 SQVTM, CDR2 ANQGSEA. The CDR3: CSVEGRMGEQFF. The CDR3 DNA sequence: TGCAGCGTTGAAGGGCGGATGGGTGAGCAGTTCTTC.

The CDR3 here is CASSPRVGDYGYTF. DNA for the CDR3: TGTGCCAGCAGCCCCCGGGTGGGGGACTATGGCTACACCTTC. The rearrangement uses TRBV4-2 and TRBJ1-2; possibly TRBD1 for D (5 bases). CDR1 LGHNA and CDR2 YNFKEQ come from the germline V gene. The CDR3 consists of 14 residues. The ends were cut back, 4 bases at V and 3 bases at J, with 12 bases in the middle.

This clonotype was seen at least ten times. The chain is built from TRBV20-1 and TRBJ2-3; D gene uncertain. Looked up from germline, CDR1 is DFQATT and CDR2 is SNEGSKA (reference sequence). The V and J ends lost 6 bases and 0 bases respectively, with 16 bases between them. The CDR3 totals 15 residues. CDR3 region: CSARPPDGSTDTQYF. CDR3 in DNA: TGCAGTGCGCGACCCCCTGACGGGAGCACAGATACGCAGTATTTT.

This clonotype was detected only a few times. One junction end disagrees with the germline gene, perhaps due to a read error. V gene TRBV15 combines with J gene TRBJ1-1, with unresolved D. The germline gives CDR1 LNHNV, CDR2 YYDKDF (reference sequence). This CDR3 spans 14 amino acids. DNA of the CDR3: TGTGCCACCAGCAGACCGGGCCTTCTCACTGACGCTTTCTTT. Translating it yields CATSRPGLLTDAFF.

Only a few counts were recorded for this clonotype. The chain is built from TRBV12-3 or TRBV12-4 and TRBJ2-5, with 9 bases lining up with TRBD1. This CDR3 is built from 17 residues. J was trimmed by 5 bases and V by 5 bases; bases with no gene match: 15. The CDR3 here is CASSQFGTGTGHETQYF. CDR3 nucleotide sequence: TGTGCCAGCAGTCAATTTGGGACAGGGACGGGACATGAGACCCAGTACTTC.

This clonotype came up many times. This chain links TRBV12-3 or TRBV12-4 with TRBJ2-4; perhaps TRBD1 as D (7 bases). This CDR3 has 11 residues. V lost 5 bases, J lost 13 bases, and 12 bases lay in between. The chain's CDR3 is CASSPGGIQYF. CDR3 DNA: TGTGCCAGCAGTCCAGGGGGGATCCAGTACTTC.

The chain is built from TRBV20-1 and TRBJ1-2, with D maybe TRBD1 (6 bases). CDR3 length: 11 amino acids. The germline CDR1 and CDR2 sequences are DFQATT and SNEGSKA (reference sequence). Trimming left V 6 bases short and J 7 bases short, with 12 bases between. The CDR3 bases are TGCAGTGCCAACCGGGACATTGGCTACACCTTC. Its translation is CSANRDIGYTF.

The V gene is TRBV7-8, the J gene TRBJ1-2; possible D gene TRBD1, 5 bases. The ends were cut back, 2 bases at V and 7 bases at J, with 11 bases in the middle. From germline, CDR1 is SGHVS and CDR2 FQNEAQ. The CDR3 contains 13 residues. CDR3 nucleotide sequence: TGTGCCAGCAGCTTACAGGGAACGTCTGGCTACACCTTC. This sequence encodes CASSLQGTSGYTF. The full variable domain, in which reference TRBV7-8 and TRBJ1-2 provide the parts outside the CDR3, is GAGVSQSPRYKVAKRGQDVALRCDPISGHVSLFWYQQALGQGPEFLTYFQNEAQLDKSGLPSDRFFAERPEGSVSTLKIQRTQQEDSAVYLCASSLQGTSGYTFGSGTRLTVV.

This chain uses TRBV20-1 with TRBJ2-7; 10 bases line up with TRBD2. The germline gives CDR1 DFQATT, CDR2 SNEGSKA (reference sequence). Losses at the gene ends were 6 bases for V and 6 bases for J; bases not matched to a gene: 8. This CDR3 has 13 residues. The CDR3 spells CSAERLAGVEQYF. The CDR3 DNA sequence: TGCAGTGCGGAAAGACTAGCGGGTGTCGAGCAGTACTTC.

The chain joins TRBV21-1 to TRBJ2-3; the table gives TRBD2 as D, unverified against the DNA. TRBV21-1 represents a pseudogene. The CDR3 spans 18 residues. For the CDR3, the DNA is TGTGCCAGCAGCAAAGCTTCCCCTTCGGGAGGGAACACAGATACGCAGTATTTT. It codes for CASSKASPSGGNTDTQYF.

This clonotype has a count of ten or more. The V call is TRBV12-3 or TRBV12-4, the J call TRBJ2-1; 11 positions agree with TRBD2. This CDR3 is built from 16 residues. V gave up 6 bases and J gave up 2 bases; unmatched junction bases: 6. CDR3: CASRLLAGVAYNEQFF. The CDR3 DNA follows: TGTGCCAGCAGGTTACTAGCGGGAGTAGCCTACAATGAGCAGTTCTTC.